One sample yielded the 13 T cell receptor beta chains listed below, sequenced in a study of tumor-infiltrating lymphocytes in primary liver carcinoma. In addition to blood RNA drawn from unsorted whole blood, germline DNA was extracted. Researchers generated TCR beta cDNA from approximately 0.55 ug of total RNA, relying on a constant-region primer. Researchers made the TCR beta libraries by running three nested multiplex PCR rounds with slightly modified ARM-PCR. TRBV1-TRBV30 forward primers and a C-beta reverse primer were used in the first two PCR rounds, which each ran for approximately 11 cycles. Using its own MiXCR run on the multiplex PCR reads, TCRdb lists one record per CDR3 protein. Of roughly 330,000 distinct CDR3 sequences in the sample, approximately 64% were seen once. Source material: peripheral blood. The receptors stem from a man between 40 and 49 years old with primary liver carcinoma and hepatitis B virus infection.

To note about this clonotype: The missing conserved phenylalanine or tryptophan at the end of this CDR3 makes a read error likely. This chain links TRBV11-2 with TRBJ2-6, with D possibly being TRBD1 (6 bases). CDR1 is SGHAT, CDR2 FQNNGV, per germline. The CDR3 sequence is 15 residues long. The CDR3: CASSLDSSGASVLTL. The CDR3, as DNA: TGTGCCAGCAGCCTGGACAGCTCTGGGGCCAGCGTCCTGACTTTA.

The sample holds many counts of this clonotype. The chain is built from TRBV10-3 and TRBJ2-7; either TRBD1 or TRBD2 may supply D (5 bases each). This CDR3 contains 13 residues. Germline CDR1 and CDR2: ENHRY and SYGVKD. Trimming cost V 3 bases and J 4 bases, with 10 bases left between them. The CDR3 region has the DNA TGTGCCATCAGTGAATGGGGGAAGTACGAGCAGTACTTC. It is translated as CAISEWGKYEQYF.

A few counts support this clonotype. The J gene is TRBJ2-7, the V gene TRBV28; 8 bases match TRBD2. Germline V CDR1 and CDR2: MDHEN, SYDVKM. J gave up 1 base and V 6 bases, and 5 bases lay outside the gene matches. This CDR3 comprises 14 residues. This CDR3 reads CASRNSGSSYEQYF. CDR3 sequence (DNA): TGTGCCAGCAGGAACAGCGGGAGTTCCTACGAGCAGTACTTC.

On this clonotype: Since a much larger clone is just one base distant, this may be a read error. The J gene is TRBJ1-5, the V gene TRBV12-3 or TRBV12-4; possible D gene TRBD1, 5 bases. The CDR3 is 14 residues long. CDR3 region: CGSSSVQQGQPQHF. CDR3 nucleotide sequence: TGTGGCAGCAGCTCAGTTCAGCAGGGTCAGCCCCAGCATTTT.

The chain carries TRBV20-1 and TRBJ2-1, with 10 bases that match TRBD2. V lost 2 bases and J lost 8; bases outside the gene matches: 6. The germline gives CDR1 DFQATT, CDR2 SNEGSKA (reference sequence). This CDR3 contains 14 residues. CDR3 sequence reads: CSARISGRLYEQFF. CDR3 DNA: TGCAGTGCTAGAATTAGCGGGAGGCTCTATGAGCAGTTCTTC.

This clonotype has a count of ten or more. The chain combines TRBV29-1 with TRBJ2-5, with 11 bases fitting TRBD2. CDR1 and CDR2 (germline): SQVTM, ANQGSEA. There are 15 residues in the CDR3. After removal of 1 base from V and 5 bases from J, the junction contained 6 bases not matched to a gene. The CDR3 region has the DNA TGCAGCGTTGAAGTACTAGCGGGAGCAGGGGAGACCCAGTACTTC. Encoded protein: CSVEVLAGAGETQYF.

Ten or more counts support this clonotype. The J gene is TRBJ2-1, the V gene TRBV11-2; D is unresolved. The CDR3 has 14 amino acids. With 7 bases removed from V and 6 bases from J, the gap between germline ends came to 16 bases. Germline CDR1 reads SGHAT; CDR2 reads FQNNGV. The CDR3 protein is CASNSLRITNEQFF. CDR3 nucleotide sequence: TGTGCCAGCAACAGCTTAAGGATCACCAATGAGCAGTTCTTC.

As concerns this clonotype: The germline gene is not matched at one end of the junction; a read error may be the cause. The rearrangement links TRBV11-2 to TRBJ2-7, with 7 bases identical to TRBD1. Germline CDR1 reads SGHAT; CDR2 reads FQNNGV. The CDR3 totals 17 residues. CDR3 residues: CACSLASGGQALFEQYF. The CDR3 nucleotides are TGTGCCTGCAGCTTAGCATCCGGTGGACAGGCGCTCTTCGAGCAGTACTTC.

On this clonotype itself: A much larger clone differs by one base, so this may be a read error. The chain recombines TRBV6-1 with TRBJ2-1, with D perhaps being TRBD1 or TRBD2 (5 bases each). CDR1 and CDR2 from the germline V gene are MNHNS and SASEGT. There are 13 residues in the CDR3. The CDR3 region is CVSFGTTYNEQFF. The CDR3 DNA sequence: TGTGTCAGTTTCGGGACCACCTACAATGAGCAGTTCTTC.

In regard to this clonotype: A much larger clone is a single base away; this may be a read error. The chain recombines TRBV6-1 with TRBJ2-1; 11 bases are a match to TRBD2. The V gene's germline CDR1 is MNHNS and CDR2 SASEGT. CDR3 size: 16 residues. CDR3 nucleotides: TGTGTCAGCAGTGCGGTAGCGGGAGGGACCTACAATGAGCAGTTCTTC. This codes for CVSSAVAGGTYNEQFF.

Of note for this clonotype: Mismatch with germline at one junction end may stem from a read error. This chain connects TRBV11-2 to TRBJ2-7; D may correspond to TRBD1 or TRBD2 (5 bases each). Germline V gives CDR1 SGHAT, CDR2 FQNNGV. The CDR3 runs to 14 residues. The DNA for the CDR3 is TGTACCAGCACTCTGGTACTCGGGGCCTACGAGCATTACTTC. Protein product: CTSTLVLGAYEHYF.

About this clonotype itself: A read error is likely, as this CDR3 ends without the conserved phenylalanine or tryptophan. The CDR3 loop reads CCVEEGLGTQYL. The CDR3 bases are TGCTGCGTTGAGGAGGGATTGGGGACCCAGTACCTC. V usage is TRBV29-1 and J usage is TRBJ2-5; maybe TRBD2 (6 bases). The CDR3 is made up of 12 amino acids. Germline V gene lookup returns CDR1 SQVTM and CDR2 ANQGSEA.

V gene TRBV12-3 or TRBV12-4 combines with J gene TRBJ2-3; D may be TRBD1 or TRBD2 (7 bases each). The CDR3 contains 15 residues. V lost 6 bases and J 4 bases, leaving 17 bases between the germline ends. The CDR3 protein is CASRPNQGGADTQYF. The CDR3 bases are TGTGCCAGCAGACCGAATCAGGGGGGGGCAGATACGCAGTATTTT.